This T cell receptor (beta chain) appears in the sequencing data of a study of blood T cells in healthy people across ages. A J-beta primer mix and a sample-barcoded 5' primer were used in a second PCR of about 7 to 12 cycles. The authors tagged each cDNA molecule using a template-switch adaptor with 12 random nucleotides. TCRdb passed the 5' RACE reads through MiXCR, listing each CDR3 protein once. The profile covers about 1.8 million distinct CDR3 sequences, with 40% to 55% appearing a single time and over 2% taken by the ten largest. This clonotype was counted only a few times. The draw of peripheral blood yielded about 9.4 milliliters from each donor. This CDR3 spans 14 amino acids. The germline gives CDR1 DFQATT, CDR2 SNEGSKA (reference sequence). V was clipped by 4 bases and J by 9 bases; unmatched bases: 12.

Sequencing was performed on blood. This TCR was sampled from a middle-aged woman in good health. The V gene is TRBV20-1, the J gene TRBJ2-1, with 7 bases aligning to TRBD1. CDR3 coding DNA: TGCAGTGCTACCGGGACAGCAACCCTGGGTGAGCAGTTCTTC. Its translation is CSATGTATLGEQFF.